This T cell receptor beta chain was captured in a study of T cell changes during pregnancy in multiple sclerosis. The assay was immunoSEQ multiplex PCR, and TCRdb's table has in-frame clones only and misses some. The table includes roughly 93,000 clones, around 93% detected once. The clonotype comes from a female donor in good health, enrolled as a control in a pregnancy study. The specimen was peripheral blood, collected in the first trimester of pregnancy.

The CDR3 sequence is CASSSRSGGGYEQYF. CDR3 DNA sequence: TGTGCCAGCAGCTCCCGATCAGGCGGGGGTTACGAGCAGTACTTC. The V gene is TRBV11-2, the J gene TRBJ2-7; 7 bases are shared with TRBD2. Trimming cost V 4 bases and J 4 bases; bases outside gene matches: 10. The V gene's germline CDR1 is SGHAT and CDR2 FQNNGV. The CDR3 is 15 residues long.